This T cell receptor beta chain was retrieved from a study of blood T cell repertoires in COVID-19. The CDR3 spans 15 residues. Trimming at V came to 0 bases and at J to 4 bases, leaving 3 bases not matched to a gene. CDR1 is LGHNA, CDR2 YSLEER, per germline. Using immunoSEQ multiplex PCR, the repertoire was profiled, and TCRdb retains in-frame clones only, with some absent. The sample includes some 320,000 clones, approximately 89% of them seen just once. Sequenced sample: peripheral blood. The J gene is TRBJ2-7, the V gene TRBV4-3, with TRBD2 identical over 10 bases. This sequence was found in a woman aged 50 to 60 who had recovered from COVID-19. This chain's CDR3 is CASSQELAGFYEQYF. DNA of the CDR3: TGCGCCAGCAGCCAAGAACTAGCGGGATTTTACGAGCAGTACTTC.